Listed below are T cell receptor beta chains from one sample, sequenced in a study of T cell changes during pregnancy in multiple sclerosis. Generated by immunoSEQ multiplex PCR, the TCRdb table keeps only in-frame clones and is missing some. The data hold fewer than 40,000 clones, with about nine tenths observed a single time. The sequences come from CD4+ T cells from peripheral blood mononuclear cells, collected in the second trimester of pregnancy. The receptors were sampled from a female donor in good health, enrolled as a control in a pregnancy study. The CDR3 runs from the conserved cysteine through the conserved F or W. The D gene is left open where the match is weak. Clone size, where shown, is once, few, many, or a class for clones that have expanded.

V gene: TRBV6-1; J gene: TRBJ2-5; clone size: .; D gene: .; CDR3 protein: CASSFTFQETQYF; CDR3 DNA: TGTGCCAGCAGTTTTACATTCCAAGAGACCCAGTACTTC
V gene: TRBV14; J gene: TRBJ2-3; clone size: .; D gene: .; CDR3 protein: CASSQQGTDTQYF; CDR3 DNA: TGTGCCAGCAGCCAACAGGGCACAGATACGCAGTATTTT
V gene: TRBV19; J gene: TRBJ1-5; clone size: .; D gene: TRBD1; CDR3 protein: CAAGTGGLSNQPQHF; CDR3 DNA: TGTGCCGCCGGGACAGGGGGCCTTAGCAATCAGCCCCAGCATTTT
V gene: TRBV5-6; J gene: TRBJ2-7; clone size: once; D gene: .; CDR3 protein: CASSRTENYEQYF; CDR3 DNA: TGTGCCAGCAGCCGGACAGAGAACTACGAGCAGTACTTC
V gene: TRBV18; J gene: TRBJ1-6; clone size: .; D gene: TRBD1; CDR3 protein: CASSPPGQQNSPLHF; CDR3 DNA: TGTGCCAGCTCACCTCCGGGACAGCAAAATTCACCCCTCCACTTT
V gene: TRBV19; J gene: TRBJ2-1; clone size: .; D gene: TRBD2; CDR3 protein: CASSRTSGGNEQFF; CDR3 DNA: TGTGCCAGTAGTAGGACTAGCGGGGGCAATGAGCAGTTCTTC
V gene: TRBV2; J gene: TRBJ2-2; clone size: once; D gene: TRBD1; CDR3 protein: CASRGGTGATGELFF; CDR3 DNA: TGTGCCAGCAGGGGGGGGACAGGGGCCACCGGGGAGCTGTTTTTT
V gene: TRBV9; J gene: TRBJ1-1; clone size: .; D gene: .; CDR3 protein: CASGRGNPNTEAFF; CDR3 DNA: TGTGCCAGCGGGCGAGGGAACCCGAACACTGAAGCTTTCTTT
V gene: TRBV28; J gene: TRBJ2-7; clone size: .; D gene: .; CDR3 protein: CASSLPGPSSYEQYF; CDR3 DNA: TGTGCCAGCAGTTTGCCAGGGCCGAGCTCCTACGAGCAGTACTTC
V gene: TRBV6-5; J gene: TRBJ1-2; clone size: .; D gene: TRBD1; CDR3 protein: CASSQGVGYTF; CDR3 DNA: TGTGCCAGCAGTCAGGGGGTCGGCTACACCTTC
V gene: TRBV4-1; J gene: TRBJ2-3; clone size: .; D gene: TRBD2; CDR3 protein: CASSLLAVGSTDTQYF; CDR3 DNA: TGCGCCAGCAGCCTGCTAGCGGTGGGGAGCACAGATACGCAGTATTTT
V gene: TRBV18; J gene: TRBJ2-7; clone size: .; D gene: TRBD2; CDR3 protein: CASSPTRTGLAGDEQYF; CDR3 DNA: TGTGCCAGCTCACCTACCAGAACCGGACTAGCGGGAGACGAGCAGTACTTC
V gene: TRBV29-1; J gene: TRBJ1-1; clone size: .; D gene: TRBD1; CDR3 protein: CSVDKGGEGAFF; CDR3 DNA: TGCAGCGTTGATAAAGGGGGCGAGGGAGCTTTCTTT
V gene: TRBV6-5; J gene: TRBJ2-5; clone size: .; D gene: TRBD2; CDR3 protein: CASTPPGGKETQYF; CDR3 DNA: TGTGCCAGCACTCCCCCGGGAGGTAAAGAGACCCAGTACTTC
V gene: TRBV19; J gene: TRBJ2-1; clone size: once; D gene: .; CDR3 protein: CASSILTGYNEQFF; CDR3 DNA: TGTGCCAGTAGTATATTGACAGGCTACAATGAGCAGTTCTTC
V gene: TRBV4-2; J gene: TRBJ2-3; clone size: .; D gene: .; CDR3 protein: CASSQELYSTDTQYF; CDR3 DNA: TGTGCCAGCAGCCAAGAATTATATAGCACAGATACGCAGTATTTT
V gene: TRBV2; J gene: TRBJ2-7; clone size: .; D gene: .; CDR3 protein: CASIGDREQYF; CDR3 DNA: TGTGCCAGCATCGGGGATCGGGAGCAGTACTTC
V gene: TRBV15; J gene: TRBJ2-7; clone size: .; D gene: .; CDR3 protein: CATSRDSAGREQYF; CDR3 DNA: TGTGCCACCAGCAGAGATTCCGCAGGGAGGGAGCAGTACTTC
V gene: TRBV4-1; J gene: TRBJ2-1; clone size: .; D gene: TRBD2; CDR3 protein: CASSHPGLAGGFEYNEQFF; CDR3 DNA: TGCGCCAGCAGCCACCCTGGACTAGCGGGGGGGTTTGAATACAATGAGCAGTTCTTC
V gene: TRBV6-1; J gene: TRBJ1-5; clone size: .; D gene: TRBD1; CDR3 protein: CASSAEGQGNQPQHF; CDR3 DNA: TGTGCCAGCAGTGCGGAAGGACAGGGCAATCAGCCCCAGCATTTT
V gene: TRBV18; J gene: TRBJ2-3; clone size: .; D gene: TRBD2; CDR3 protein: CASSPGRVAGNTDTQYF; CDR3 DNA: TGTGCCAGCTCACCTGGGAGAGTAGCGGGAAACACAGATACGCAGTATTTT
V gene: TRBV19; J gene: TRBJ1-5; clone size: .; D gene: .; CDR3 protein: CASNVGLGNQPQHF; CDR3 DNA: TGTGCCAGTAATGTGGGGCTCGGCAATCAGCCCCAGCATTTT
V gene: TRBV6-4; J gene: TRBJ2-4; clone size: .; D gene: .; CDR3 protein: CASSDSTGGNIQYF; CDR3 DNA: TGTGCCAGCAGTGACTCGACAGGCGGGAACATTCAGTACTTC
V gene: TRBV28; J gene: TRBJ1-2; clone size: .; D gene: TRBD1; CDR3 protein: CASSYLLDRGGYTF; CDR3 DNA: TGTGCCAGCAGTTACCTACTCGACAGGGGCGGCTACACCTTC
V gene: TRBV7-9; J gene: TRBJ2-1; clone size: .; D gene: .; CDR3 protein: CASSPGQYNEQFF; CDR3 DNA: TGTGCCAGCAGCCCCGGACAATACAATGAGCAGTTCTTC
V gene: TRBV18; J gene: TRBJ2-5; clone size: .; D gene: .; CDR3 protein: CASSPAVASETQYF; CDR3 DNA: TGTGCCAGCTCCCCCGCGGTCGCGTCAGAGACCCAGTACTTC
V gene: TRBV5-4; J gene: TRBJ1-6; clone size: .; D gene: .; CDR3 protein: CASSLDGSLTYNSPLHF; CDR3 DNA: TGTGCCAGCAGCTTGGACGGGAGTCTAACCTATAATTCACCCCTCCACTTT
V gene: TRBV7-8; J gene: TRBJ2-1; clone size: .; D gene: TRBD2; CDR3 protein: CASSLAQRGAFNEQFF; CDR3 DNA: TGTGCCAGCAGCTTAGCGCAGCGGGGGGCATTCAATGAGCAGTTCTTC
V gene: TRBV7-2; J gene: TRBJ1-2; clone size: .; D gene: .; CDR3 protein: CASSLAGEGYTF; CDR3 DNA: TGTGCCAGCAGCTTAGCGGGCGAAGGCTACACCTTC
V gene: TRBV10-1; J gene: TRBJ2-1; clone size: .; D gene: TRBD2; CDR3 protein: CASSRGTSGNPSYNEQFF; CDR3 DNA: TGCGCCAGTAGCCGGGGGACTAGCGGGAACCCCTCCTACAATGAGCAGTTCTTC
V gene: TRBV5-6; J gene: TRBJ1-4; clone size: .; D gene: TRBD1; CDR3 protein: CASSSLDRADFEKLFF; CDR3 DNA: TGTGCCAGCAGCTCCTTGGACAGGGCAGATTTCGAAAAACTGTTTTTT
V gene: TRBV10-3; J gene: TRBJ2-3; clone size: .; D gene: TRBD2; CDR3 protein: CAISGPSGRGGTGTDTQYF; CDR3 DNA: TGTGCCATCAGTGGACCTAGCGGGAGAGGGGGGACGGGCACAGATACGCAGTATTTT
V gene: TRBV27; J gene: TRBJ2-3; clone size: few; D gene: .; CDR3 protein: CASSFGPHTDTQYF; CDR3 DNA: TGTGCCAGCAGTTTTGGGCCCCACACAGATACGCAGTATTTT
V gene: TRBV18; J gene: TRBJ1-2; clone size: .; D gene: .; CDR3 protein: CASSPAPDYGYTF; CDR3 DNA: TGTGCCAGCTCACCGGCCCCAGACTATGGCTACACCTTC
V gene: TRBV25-1; J gene: TRBJ2-5; clone size: .; D gene: TRBD1; CDR3 protein: CASTPKTGRQETQYF; CDR3 DNA: TGTGCCAGCACACCGAAGACAGGGCGGCAAGAGACCCAGTACTTC
V gene: TRBV5-1; J gene: TRBJ2-7; clone size: .; D gene: TRBD2; CDR3 protein: CASSLEPRPGREGGEQYF; CDR3 DNA: TGCGCCAGCAGCTTGGAACCGCGGCCCGGGCGGGAGGGGGGCGAGCAGTACTTC
V gene: TRBV30; J gene: TRBJ2-1; clone size: once; D gene: .; CDR3 protein: CAWNNPGNNEQFF; CDR3 DNA: TGTGCCTGGAATAATCCGGGGAACAATGAGCAGTTCTTC
V gene: TRBV4-1; J gene: TRBJ2-7; clone size: .; D gene: TRBD2; CDR3 protein: CASSHNPGLAGVEQYF; CDR3 DNA: TGCGCCAGCAGCCACAATCCGGGACTAGCGGGAGTCGAGCAGTACTTC
V gene: TRBV7-9; J gene: TRBJ1-2; clone size: .; D gene: .; CDR3 protein: CALRNPAAGYTF; CDR3 DNA: TGTGCCCTCCGAAACCCGGCGGCTGGCTACACCTTC
V gene: TRBV30; J gene: TRBJ1-1; clone size: .; D gene: .; CDR3 protein: CAWSTGLLGRTEAFF; CDR3 DNA: TGTGCCTGGAGTACGGGACTTTTAGGGAGGACTGAAGCTTTCTTT
V gene: TRBV5-6; J gene: TRBJ2-5; clone size: .; D gene: .; CDR3 protein: CASSPVLKETQYF; CDR3 DNA: TGTGCCAGCAGCCCGGTTTTGAAAGAGACCCAGTACTTC
V gene: TRBV11-2; J gene: TRBJ1-1; clone size: .; D gene: .; CDR3 protein: CASSLIRDTEAFF; CDR3 DNA: TGTGCCAGCAGCTTAATCCGGGACACTGAAGCTTTCTTT
V gene: TRBV28; J gene: TRBJ2-5; clone size: .; D gene: .; CDR3 protein: CASRPLANQETQYF; CDR3 DNA: TGTGCCAGTAGACCCCTAGCGAACCAAGAGACCCAGTACTTC
V gene: TRBV7-9; J gene: TRBJ2-2; clone size: .; D gene: .; CDR3 protein: CASSPHLRDGELFF; CDR3 DNA: TGTGCCAGCAGCCCCCACCTTAGAGACGGGGAGCTGTTTTTT
V gene: TRBV7-8; J gene: TRBJ1-2; clone size: once; D gene: .; CDR3 protein: CASSSYANYGYTF; CDR3 DNA: TGTGCCAGCAGCAGCTACGCTAACTATGGCTACACCTTC
V gene: TRBV6-5; J gene: TRBJ2-5; clone size: .; D gene: .; CDR3 protein: CASRLALQETQYF; CDR3 DNA: TGTGCCAGCCGCCTAGCGTTACAAGAGACCCAGTACTTC
V gene: TRBV30; J gene: TRBJ2-7; clone size: once; D gene: .; CDR3 protein: CAWSHGNYEQYF; CDR3 DNA: TGTGCCTGGAGCCACGGGAACTACGAGCAGTACTTC
V gene: TRBV19; J gene: TRBJ1-1; clone size: .; D gene: .; CDR3 protein: CASSTTDSMNTEAFF; CDR3 DNA: TGTGCCAGTAGTACCACGGACAGCATGAACACTGAAGCTTTCTTT
V gene: TRBV5-1; J gene: TRBJ1-1; clone size: .; D gene: TRBD1; CDR3 protein: CASSSGTGNTEAFF; CDR3 DNA: TGCGCCAGCAGCTCCGGGACAGGGAACACTGAAGCTTTCTTT
V gene: TRBV18; J gene: TRBJ2-7; clone size: .; D gene: TRBD1; CDR3 protein: CASSPTGQGENF; CDR3 DNA: TGTGCCAGCTCACCAACGGGGCAGGGGGAAAATTTC
V gene: TRBV2; J gene: TRBJ2-7; clone size: .; D gene: TRBD1; CDR3 protein: CASRKYTGATTYEQYF; CDR3 DNA: TGTGCCAGCAGGAAGTATACAGGGGCCACCACCTACGAGCAGTACTTC